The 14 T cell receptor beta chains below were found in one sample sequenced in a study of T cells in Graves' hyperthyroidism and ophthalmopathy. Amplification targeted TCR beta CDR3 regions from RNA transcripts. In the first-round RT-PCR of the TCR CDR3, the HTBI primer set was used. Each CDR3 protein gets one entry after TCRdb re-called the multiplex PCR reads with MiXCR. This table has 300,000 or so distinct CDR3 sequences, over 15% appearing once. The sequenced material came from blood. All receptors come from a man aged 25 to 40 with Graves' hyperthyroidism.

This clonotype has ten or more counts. The CDR3 DNA is TGTGCCAGCACCGTTAACGAAAAACTGTTTTTT. This translates into CASTVNEKLFF. This chain links TRBV28 with TRBJ1-4; D uncertain. CDR1 is MDHEN and CDR2 is SYDVKM in the germline V gene. CDR3 size: 11 residues. The V end lost 7 bases, the J end lost 8 bases, and 8 bases lay between the germline ends.

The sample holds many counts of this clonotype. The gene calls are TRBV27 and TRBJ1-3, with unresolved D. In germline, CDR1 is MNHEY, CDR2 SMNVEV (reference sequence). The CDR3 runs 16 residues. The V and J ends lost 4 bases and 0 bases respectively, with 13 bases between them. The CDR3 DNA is TGTGCCAGCAGTTCCTTAACCGACCGCTCTGGAAACACCATATATTTT. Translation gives CASSSLTDRSGNTIYF.

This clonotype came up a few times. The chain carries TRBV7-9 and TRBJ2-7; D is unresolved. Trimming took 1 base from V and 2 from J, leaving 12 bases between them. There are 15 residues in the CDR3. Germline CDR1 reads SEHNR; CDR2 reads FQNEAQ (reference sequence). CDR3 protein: CASSLVWARTYEQYF. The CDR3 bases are TGTGCCAGCAGCTTAGTTTGGGCGCGGACCTACGAGCAGTACTTC. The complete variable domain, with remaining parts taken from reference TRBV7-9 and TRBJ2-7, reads DTGVSQNPRHKITKRGQNVTFRCDPISEHNRLYWYRQTLGQGPEFLTYFQNEAQLEKSRLLSDRFSAERPKGSFSTLEIQRTEQGDSAMYLCASSLVWARTYEQYFGPGTRLTVT.

DNA of the CDR3: TGTGCCAGCAGTCAGATTACTAACTATGGCTACACCTTC. It is translated as CASSQITNYGYTF. The chain has TRBV28 and TRBJ1-2; D not certain. The CDR3 totals 13 residues. V dropped 5 bases and J dropped 0 bases, with 7 bases sitting between them. Germline-derived CDR1 and CDR2 are MDHEN and SYDVKM.

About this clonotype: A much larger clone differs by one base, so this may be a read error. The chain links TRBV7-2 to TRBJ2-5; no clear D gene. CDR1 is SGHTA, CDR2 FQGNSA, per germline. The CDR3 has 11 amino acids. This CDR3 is CANSRTETQYF. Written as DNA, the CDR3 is TGTGCCAACAGCAGAACGGAGACCCAGTACTTC.

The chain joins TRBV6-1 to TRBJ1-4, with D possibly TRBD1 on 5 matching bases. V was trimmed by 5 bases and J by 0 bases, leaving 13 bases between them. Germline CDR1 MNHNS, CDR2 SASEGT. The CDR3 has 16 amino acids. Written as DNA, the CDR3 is TGTGCCAGCAGTCTGGACACGGGAGCAACTAATGAAAAACTGTTTTTT. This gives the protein CASSLDTGATNEKLFF.

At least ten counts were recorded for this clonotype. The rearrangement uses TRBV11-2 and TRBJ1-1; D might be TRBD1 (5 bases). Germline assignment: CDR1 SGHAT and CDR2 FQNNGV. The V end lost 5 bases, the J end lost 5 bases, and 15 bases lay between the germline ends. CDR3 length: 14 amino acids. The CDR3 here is CASSPIMGGTEAFF. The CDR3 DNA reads TGTGCCAGCAGCCCAATCATGGGGGGAACTGAAGCTTTCTTT.

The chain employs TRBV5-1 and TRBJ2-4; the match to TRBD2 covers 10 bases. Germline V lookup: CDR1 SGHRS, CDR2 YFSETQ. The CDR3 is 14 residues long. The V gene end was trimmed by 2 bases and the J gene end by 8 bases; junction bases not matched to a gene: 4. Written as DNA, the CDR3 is TGCGCCAGCAGCTTCGCTAGCGGGAGAGACATTCAGTACTTC. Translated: CASSFASGRDIQYF.

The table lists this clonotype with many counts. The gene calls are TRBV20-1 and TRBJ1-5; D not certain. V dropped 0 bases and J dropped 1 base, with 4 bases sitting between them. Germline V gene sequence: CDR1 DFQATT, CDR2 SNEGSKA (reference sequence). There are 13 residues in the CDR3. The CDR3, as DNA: TGCAGTGCTAGAGAGGACAGCAATCAGCCCCAGCATTTT. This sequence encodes CSAREDSNQPQHF.

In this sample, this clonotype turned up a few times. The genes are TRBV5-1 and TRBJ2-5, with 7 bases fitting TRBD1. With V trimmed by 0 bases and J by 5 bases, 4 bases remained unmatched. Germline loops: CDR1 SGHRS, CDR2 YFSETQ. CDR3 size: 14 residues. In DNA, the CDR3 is TGCGCCAGCAGCTTGGATACAGGGGAGGAGACCCAGTACTTC. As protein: CASSLDTGEETQYF.

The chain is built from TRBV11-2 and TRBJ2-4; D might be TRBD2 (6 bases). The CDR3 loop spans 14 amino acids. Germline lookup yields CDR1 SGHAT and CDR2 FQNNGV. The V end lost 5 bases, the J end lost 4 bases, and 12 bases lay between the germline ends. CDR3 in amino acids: CASSRGIVKNIQYF. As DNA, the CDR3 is TGTGCCAGCAGCCGGGGGATCGTAAAAAACATTCAGTACTTC.

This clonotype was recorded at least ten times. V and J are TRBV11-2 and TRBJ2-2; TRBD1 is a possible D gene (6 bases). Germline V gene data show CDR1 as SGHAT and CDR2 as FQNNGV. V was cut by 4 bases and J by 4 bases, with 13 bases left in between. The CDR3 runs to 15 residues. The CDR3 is CASSSRQASTGELFF. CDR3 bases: TGTGCCAGCAGCTCCCGACAGGCCAGCACCGGGGAGCTGTTTTTT.

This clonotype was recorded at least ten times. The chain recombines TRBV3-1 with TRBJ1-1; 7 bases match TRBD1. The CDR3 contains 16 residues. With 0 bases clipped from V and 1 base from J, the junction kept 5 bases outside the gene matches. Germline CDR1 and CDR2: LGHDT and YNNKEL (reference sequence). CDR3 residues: CASSQEGRGRNTEAFF. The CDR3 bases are TGTGCCAGCAGCCAAGAGGGGAGGGGGCGGAACACTGAAGCTTTCTTT.

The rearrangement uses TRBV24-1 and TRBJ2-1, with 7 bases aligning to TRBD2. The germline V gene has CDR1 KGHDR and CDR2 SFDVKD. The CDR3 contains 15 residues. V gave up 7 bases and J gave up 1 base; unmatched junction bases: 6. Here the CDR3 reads CATRGEGLSYNEQFF. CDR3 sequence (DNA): TGTGCCACCAGAGGAGAGGGACTATCCTACAATGAGCAGTTCTTC.